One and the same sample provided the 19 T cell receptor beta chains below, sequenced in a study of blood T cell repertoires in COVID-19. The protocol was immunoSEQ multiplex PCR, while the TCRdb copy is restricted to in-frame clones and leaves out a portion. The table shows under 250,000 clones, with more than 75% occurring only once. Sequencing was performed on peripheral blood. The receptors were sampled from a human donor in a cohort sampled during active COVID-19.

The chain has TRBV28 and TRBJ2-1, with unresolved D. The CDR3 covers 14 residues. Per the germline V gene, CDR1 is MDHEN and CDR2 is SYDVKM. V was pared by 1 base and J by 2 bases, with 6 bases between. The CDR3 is CASSLSGAYNEQFF. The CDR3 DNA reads TGTGCCAGCAGTTTATCGGGTGCCTACAATGAGCAGTTCTTC.

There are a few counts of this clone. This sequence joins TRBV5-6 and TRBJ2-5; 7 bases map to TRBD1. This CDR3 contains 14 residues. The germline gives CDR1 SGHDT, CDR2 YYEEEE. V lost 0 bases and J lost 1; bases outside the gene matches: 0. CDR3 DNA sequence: TGTGCCAGCAGCTTGGGACAGGGCCAAGAGACCCAGTACTTC. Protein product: CASSLGQGQETQYF.

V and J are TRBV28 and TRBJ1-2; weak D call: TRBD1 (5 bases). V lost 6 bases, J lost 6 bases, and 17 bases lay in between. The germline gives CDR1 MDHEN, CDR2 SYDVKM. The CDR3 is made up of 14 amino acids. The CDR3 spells CASRFRSGHDGYTF. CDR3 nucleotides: TGTGCCAGCAGGTTTAGGTCAGGGCATGATGGCTACACCTTC.

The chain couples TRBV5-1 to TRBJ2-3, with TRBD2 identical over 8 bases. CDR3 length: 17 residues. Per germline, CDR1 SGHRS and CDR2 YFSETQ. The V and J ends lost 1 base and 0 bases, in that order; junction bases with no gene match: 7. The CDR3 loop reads CASSLMLAGTSTDTQYF. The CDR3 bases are TGCGCCAGCAGCTTGATGTTAGCGGGAACTAGCACAGATACGCAGTATTTT.

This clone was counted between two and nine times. In nucleotides, the CDR3 is TGTGCCAGCAGCTTAAATAACAGGGACACTGAAGCTTTCTTT. Translation: CASSLNNRDTEAFF. The chain couples TRBV11-2 to TRBJ1-1, with D possibly being TRBD1 (6 bases). The V and J ends lost 2 bases and 3 bases respectively, with 10 bases between them. The germline CDR1 and CDR2 sequences are SGHAT and FQNNGV. The CDR3 is 14 amino acids.

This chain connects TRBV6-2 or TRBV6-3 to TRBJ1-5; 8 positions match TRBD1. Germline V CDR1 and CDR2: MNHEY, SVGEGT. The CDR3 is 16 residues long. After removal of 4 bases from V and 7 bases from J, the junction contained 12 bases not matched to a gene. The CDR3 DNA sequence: TGTGCCAGCAGTTTCGACAGGGGAGGCTTTGGACAGCCCCAGCATTTT. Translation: CASSFDRGGFGQPQHF.

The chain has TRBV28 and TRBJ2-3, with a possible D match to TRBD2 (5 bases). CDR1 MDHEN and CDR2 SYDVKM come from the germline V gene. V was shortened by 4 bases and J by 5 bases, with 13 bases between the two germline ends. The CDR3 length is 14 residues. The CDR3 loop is CASSSRTWEDTQYF. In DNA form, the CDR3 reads TGTGCCAGCAGTTCACGGACTTGGGAAGATACGCAGTATTTT.

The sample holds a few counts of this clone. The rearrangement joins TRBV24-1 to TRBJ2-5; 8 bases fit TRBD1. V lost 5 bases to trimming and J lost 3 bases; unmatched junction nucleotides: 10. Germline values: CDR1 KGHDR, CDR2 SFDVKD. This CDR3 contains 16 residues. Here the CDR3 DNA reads TGTGCCACCAGTGCAACGGACAGGGCTGGGGAAGAGACCCAGTACTTC. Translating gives CATSATDRAGEETQYF.

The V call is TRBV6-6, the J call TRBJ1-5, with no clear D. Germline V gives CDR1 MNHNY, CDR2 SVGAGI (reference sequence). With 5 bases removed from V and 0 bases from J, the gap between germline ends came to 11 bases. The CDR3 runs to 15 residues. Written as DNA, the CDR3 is TGTGCCAGCAGTGGGAGTTTGGATAGCAATCAGCCCCAGCATTTT. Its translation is CASSGSLDSNQPQHF.

CDR3 coding DNA: TGTGCCAGCAGTCCCCTTGGGAGGCGCCAAGAGACCCAGTACTTC. This translates into CASSPLGRRQETQYF. The V and J genes are TRBV28 and TRBJ2-5; a possible D gene is TRBD2 (6 bases). The V end lost 5 bases, the J end lost 1 base, and 14 bases lay between the germline ends. This CDR3 comprises 15 residues. From germline, CDR1 is MDHEN and CDR2 SYDVKM.

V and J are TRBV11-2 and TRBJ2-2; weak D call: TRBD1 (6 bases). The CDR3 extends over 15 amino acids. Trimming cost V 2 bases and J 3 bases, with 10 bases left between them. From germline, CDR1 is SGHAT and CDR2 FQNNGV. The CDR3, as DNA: TGTGCCAGCAGCTTACCGACAGGATACACCGGGGAGCTGTTTTTT. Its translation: CASSLPTGYTGELFF.

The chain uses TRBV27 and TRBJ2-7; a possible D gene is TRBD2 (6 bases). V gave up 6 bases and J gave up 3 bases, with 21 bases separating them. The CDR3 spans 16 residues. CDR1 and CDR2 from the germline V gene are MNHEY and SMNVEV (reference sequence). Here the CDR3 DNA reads TGTGCCAGCAGCTTTGCGGGGTCCAGCTCCCTCTACGAGCAGTACTTC. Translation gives CASSFAGSSSLYEQYF.

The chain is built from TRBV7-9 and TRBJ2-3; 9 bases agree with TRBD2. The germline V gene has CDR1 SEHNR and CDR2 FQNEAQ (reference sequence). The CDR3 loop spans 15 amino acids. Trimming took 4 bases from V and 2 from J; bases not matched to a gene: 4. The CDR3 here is CASSSTSGYTDTQYF. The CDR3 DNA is TGTGCCAGCAGCTCGACTAGCGGATACACAGATACGCAGTATTTT.

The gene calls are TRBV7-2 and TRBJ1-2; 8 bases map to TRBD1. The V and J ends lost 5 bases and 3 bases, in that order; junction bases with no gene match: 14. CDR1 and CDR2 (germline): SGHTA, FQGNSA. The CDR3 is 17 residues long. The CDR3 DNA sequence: TGTGCCAGCAGCCACCGGGCAGGGGGCGTTCGTGACTATGGCTACACCTTC. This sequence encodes CASSHRAGGVRDYGYTF.

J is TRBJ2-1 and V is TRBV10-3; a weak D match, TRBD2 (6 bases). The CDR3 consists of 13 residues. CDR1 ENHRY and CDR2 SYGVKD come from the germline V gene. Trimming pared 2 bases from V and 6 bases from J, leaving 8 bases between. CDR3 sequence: CAISEPAGNEQFF. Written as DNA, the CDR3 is TGTGCCATCAGTGAGCCAGCGGGCAATGAGCAGTTCTTC.

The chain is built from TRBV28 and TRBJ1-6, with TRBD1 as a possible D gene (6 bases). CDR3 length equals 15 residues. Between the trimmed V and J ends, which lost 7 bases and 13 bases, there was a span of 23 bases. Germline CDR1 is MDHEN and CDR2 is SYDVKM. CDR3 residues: CASTAPRMERGPLHF. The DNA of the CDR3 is TGTGCCAGCACCGCCCCACGGATGGAGAGGGGGCCCCTCCACTTT.

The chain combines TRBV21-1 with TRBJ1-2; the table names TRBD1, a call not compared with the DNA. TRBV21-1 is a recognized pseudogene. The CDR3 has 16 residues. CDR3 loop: CASSKGSQQGDYGYTF. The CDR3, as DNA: TGTGCCAGCAGCAAAGGGTCACAGCAGGGGGACTATGGCTACACCTTC.

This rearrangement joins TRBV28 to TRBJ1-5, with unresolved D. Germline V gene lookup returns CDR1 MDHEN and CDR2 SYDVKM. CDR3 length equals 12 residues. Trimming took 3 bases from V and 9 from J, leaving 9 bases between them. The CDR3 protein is CASSFKRAPQHF. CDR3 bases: TGTGCCAGCAGTTTCAAGAGGGCGCCCCAGCATTTT.

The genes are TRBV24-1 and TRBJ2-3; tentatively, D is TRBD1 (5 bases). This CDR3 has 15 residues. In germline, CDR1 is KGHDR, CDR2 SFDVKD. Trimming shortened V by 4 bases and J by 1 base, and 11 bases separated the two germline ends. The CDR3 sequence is CATSDPTEGTDTQYF. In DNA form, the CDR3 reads TGTGCCACCAGTGACCCGACAGAGGGCACAGATACGCAGTATTTT.